One sample yielded the 13 T cell receptor beta chains listed below, sequenced in a study of beta chain features in type 1 diabetes. The isolated RNA, all of it, was reverse transcribed, so expressed TCRB transcripts were what got sequenced. Some clones are missing from TCRdb's copy, which holds only in-frame ones; the method was immunoSEQ multiplex PCR. The sample has 350,000 to 400,000 clones, roughly 16% seen once. Sequenced material: naive CD4+ T cells from blood. The receptors derive from a woman under 30 in good health.

This clone came up a few times. This sequence joins TRBV5-6 and TRBJ2-3; TRBD2 agrees at 10 bases. The J segment lost 5 bases and the V segment lost 5 bases, leaving 5 bases of the junction unmatched. The CDR3 has 14 amino acids. CDR1 is SGHDT, CDR2 YYEEEE, per germline. CDR3 in DNA: TGTGCCAGCAGTATAGCGGGAGGAGGAGATACGCAGTATTTT. Translation gives CASSIAGGGDTQYF.

This chain links TRBV25-1 with TRBJ2-7, with 10 bases aligning to TRBD1. CDR3 length: 14 amino acids. Germline V gene sequence: CDR1 MGHDK, CDR2 SYGVNS. With V trimmed by 6 bases and J by 2 bases, 4 bases remained unmatched. CDR3 sequence reads: CASSQTGGTYEQYF. CDR3 nucleotide sequence: TGTGCCAGCAGCCAGACAGGGGGCACCTACGAGCAGTACTTC.

In this sample, this clone turned up a few times. The genes are TRBV28 and TRBJ2-2; 7 bases are shared with TRBD1. The V segment lost 5 bases and the J segment 2 bases; nucleotides outside the gene matches: 11. Germline assignment: CDR1 MDHEN and CDR2 SYDVKM. CDR3 size: 17 residues. The CDR3 bases are TGTGCCAGCAGTCACTCCCGACGGGACAGCAACACCGGGGAGCTGTTTTTT. Translation gives CASSHSRRDSNTGELFF.

Only a few counts were recorded for this clone. This rearrangement joins TRBV30 to TRBJ2-4; TRBD1 matches at 9 bases. The junction had 19 bases not matched to a gene; V was cut back by 4 bases and J by 0 bases. Per germline, CDR1 GTSNPN and CDR2 SVGIG (reference sequence). CDR3 size: 20 residues. In DNA, the CDR3 is TGTGCCTGGAAGATAAATCGGGACAGGGAACTCCTATTAGCCAAAAACATTCAGTACTTC. This codes for CAWKINRDRELLLAKNIQYF.

The table lists this clone with a few counts. This sequence joins TRBV30 and TRBJ1-4, with 7 bases matching TRBD1. With V trimmed by 4 bases and J by 6 bases, 11 bases remained unmatched. CDR3 length equals 15 residues. Germline assignment: CDR1 GTSNPN and CDR2 SVGIG (reference sequence). The CDR3 loop is CAWNPGGPRDEKLFF. CDR3 in DNA: TGTGCCTGGAACCCAGGGGGACCCCGGGATGAAAAACTGTTTTTT. Full variable domain (outside the CDR3, taken from reference TRBV30 and TRBJ1-4): SQTIHQWPATLVQPVGSPLSLECTVEGTSNPNLYWYRQAAGRGLQLLFYSVGIGQISSEVPQNLSASRPQDRQFILSSKKLLLSDSGFYLCAWNPGGPRDEKLFFGSGTQLSVL.

This chain links TRBV2 with TRBJ1-5; TRBD1 agrees at 7 bases. Unmatched junction bases numbered 5, after V lost 6 bases and J lost 0 bases. CDR1 is SNHLY, CDR2 FYNNEI, per germline. This CDR3 is 15 amino acids long. CDR3 sequence: CASRSGQFSNQPQHF. The CDR3 nucleotides are TGTGCCAGCAGATCGGGACAGTTTAGCAATCAGCCCCAGCATTTT.

The chain couples TRBV30 to TRBJ1-5; D perhaps matches TRBD1 (5 bases). The germline CDR1 and CDR2 sequences are GTSNPN and SVGIG (reference sequence). There are 13 residues in the CDR3. The ends were cut back, 5 bases at V and 2 bases at J, with 10 bases in the middle. The CDR3: CAWGGNGNQPQHF. DNA of the CDR3: TGTGCCTGGGGGGGGAACGGCAATCAGCCCCAGCATTTT.

The chain couples TRBV30 to TRBJ1-5; 8 bases match TRBD1. The CDR3 runs to 13 residues. V was clipped by 5 bases and J by 1 base; unmatched bases: 1. Germline V gives CDR1 GTSNPN, CDR2 SVGIG (reference sequence). This chain's CDR3 is CAWGQGSNQPQHF. The CDR3, as DNA: TGTGCCTGGGGACAGGGAAGCAATCAGCCCCAGCATTTT. Looking up the rest from reference TRBV30 and TRBJ1-5 gives the full variable domain: SQTIHQWPATLVQPVGSPLSLECTVEGTSNPNLYWYRQAAGRGLQLLFYSVGIGQISSEVPQNLSASRPQDRQFILSSKKLLLSDSGFYLCAWGQGSNQPQHFGDGTRLSIL.

This clone was observed a handful of times. The V gene is TRBV6-6, the J gene TRBJ1-2, with 9 bases fitting TRBD1. CDR1 and CDR2 (germline): MNHNY, SVGAGI (reference sequence). The V gene end was trimmed by 5 bases and the J gene end by 6 bases; junction bases not matched to a gene: 10. The CDR3 extends over 15 amino acids. The CDR3 coding sequence is TGTGCCAGCAGTAAGGGACAGGGAGAATTTAATGGCTACACCTTC. This codes for CASSKGQGEFNGYTF.

The gene calls are TRBV28 and TRBJ1-1; D uncertain. The CDR3 extends over 12 amino acids. Germline V gene sequence: CDR1 MDHEN, CDR2 SYDVKM. Trimming shortened V by 5 bases and J by 8 bases, and 12 bases separated the two germline ends. The CDR3 region has the DNA TGTGCCAGCAGTACCCTGTTGGGCGAAGCTTTCTTT. Its translation is CASSTLLGEAFF.

This clone showed up just a few times. This sequence joins TRBV5-4 and TRBJ1-2; D is uncertain. CDR1 is SGHNT, CDR2 YYREEE, per germline (reference sequence). The germline V and J ends were trimmed by 1 base and 5 bases, with 9 bases remaining between them. The CDR3 is 13 amino acids. The CDR3 protein is CASSLSLDYGYTF. Here the CDR3 DNA reads TGTGCCAGCAGCTTGTCCCTAGATTATGGCTACACCTTC.

V usage is TRBV7-2 and J usage is TRBJ2-3; 7 bases align to TRBD2. The CDR3 contains 15 residues. The V gene's germline CDR1 is SGHTA and CDR2 FQGNSA. V dropped 5 bases and J dropped 0; count of bases not matched to a gene: 5. CDR3 protein: CASSRSGSSTDTQYF. CDR3 nucleotides: TGTGCCAGCAGCCGTAGCGGGTCTAGCACAGATACGCAGTATTTT.

The genes are TRBV7-2 and TRBJ2-5, with a possible D match to TRBD1 (5 bases). V was clipped by 3 bases and J by 4 bases, with 15 bases between them. The CDR3 contains 15 residues. CDR1 and CDR2 from the germline V gene are SGHTA and FQGNSA. The CDR3 DNA sequence: TGTGCCAGCAGCTTTTGGAAGGGGCAGGGAGAGACCCAGTACTTC. Its protein product is CASSFWKGQGETQYF.